This T cell receptor beta chain was sequenced during a study of CD8+CD57+ T cells in acquired aplastic anemia. Study in general: Mean yield of DNA from sorted CD4+ and CD8+ cells was about 3.2 ug. Regarding the study as a whole: A set of about 30 CD8+ CDR3 sequences was shared between patients and controls, and these sequences appeared highly expressed in patients.

Using genomic DNA as the template, TCR beta VDJ and CDR3 profiling was carried out. TCRdb recomputed calls from the reads with MiXCR, one row per CDR3 protein. Among under 200,000 distinct CDR3 sequences listed, 48% were seen once. Germline loops: CDR1 ENHRY, CDR2 SYGVKD. Trimming took 5 bases from V and 8 from J, leaving 12 bases between them. CDR3 length: 12 amino acids. Patients sequenced had flow cytometry evidence of CD8+CD57+ cell expansion. Concerning this clonotype: The antigen is not known.

Material for sequencing was sorted CD4+, CD8+, or CD8+CD57+ T cells (not recorded which) from PBMCs. This clonotype originated in a human donor with aplastic anemia. This chain uses TRBV10-3 with TRBJ1-2, with D tentatively TRBD1 (5 bases). The CDR3 DNA follows: TGTGCCATCAGTCCAGAGGGGTCCGGCTACACCTTC. Translated: CAISPEGSGYTF.